The 28 T cell receptor beta chains below all came from one sample that was sequenced in a study of blood T cell repertoires in COVID-19. Libraries were prepared by immunoSEQ multiplex PCR; TCRdb keeps only in-frame clonotypes and omits some of them. The table includes around 230,000 clones, 75% to 90% detected once. Sequencing used PBMCs or T cells enriched from blood (not recorded which). Source of these receptors: a man aged 35-49 years who had recovered from COVID-19.

The chain employs TRBV19 and TRBJ1-3; possibly TRBD1 for D (6 bases). Per germline, CDR1 LNHDA and CDR2 SQIVND (reference sequence). Trimming pared 2 bases from V and 4 bases from J, leaving 9 bases between. The CDR3 length is 14 residues. The CDR3 coding sequence is TGTGCCAGTAGTATACCAGGGGACGGAAACACCATATATTTT. Translation gives CASSIPGDGNTIYF.

This chain joins TRBV4-1 and TRBJ2-3; D possibly corresponds to TRBD2 (6 bases). Germline CDR1 reads MGHRA; CDR2 reads YSYEKL. V was clipped by 1 base and J by 6 bases, with 20 bases between them. There are 17 residues in the CDR3. The CDR3 DNA reads TGCGCCAGCAGCCAAGCAAGGGACTCTGCTGGTTGGGATACGCAGTATTTT. It encodes CASSQARDSAGWDTQYF.

This clone appeared a few times. The chain uses TRBV18 and TRBJ2-1, with a possible D match to TRBD1 (5 bases). With 0 bases removed from V and 9 bases from J, the gap between germline ends came to 12 bases. The CDR3 is 14 amino acids. Germline V gene data show CDR1 as KGHSH and CDR2 as LQKENI. In DNA form, the CDR3 reads TGTGCCAGCTCACCACCCGCAGGGAAGGCTGAGCAGTTCTTC. It encodes CASSPPAGKAEQFF.

The V and J genes are TRBV7-9 and TRBJ2-6, with 11 positions matching TRBD1. The V segment lost 5 bases and the J segment 2 bases; nucleotides outside the gene matches: 5. CDR1 is SEHNR and CDR2 is FQNEAQ in the germline V gene (reference sequence). The CDR3 is 17 amino acids. CDR3 DNA sequence: TGTGCCAGCAGCCCATTGGGACAGGGGGCTGGGGCCAACGTCCTGACTTTC. The encoded protein is CASSPLGQGAGANVLTF.

This rearrangement joins TRBV10-2 to TRBJ1-1; no clear D. CDR3 size: 13 residues. The V and J ends lost 5 bases and 3 bases respectively, with 10 bases between them. The germline gives CDR1 WSHSY, CDR2 SAAADI. CDR3 nucleotide sequence: TGCGCCAGCAGTACTCTAAGTCACACTGAAGCTTTCTTT. It is translated as CASSTLSHTEAFF.

Regarding this clone: Other DNA sequences in this specimen translate into the identical CDR3. V gene TRBV30 combines with J gene TRBJ2-7, with 7 bases identical to TRBD2. J was trimmed by 0 bases and V by 0 bases; bases with no gene match: 2. CDR1 and CDR2 from the germline V gene are GTSNPN and SVGIG (reference sequence). This CDR3 spans 14 amino acids. CDR3 sequence: CAWSVGGGSYEQYF. CDR3 DNA sequence: TGTGCCTGGAGTGTGGGGGGGGGCTCCTACGAGCAGTACTTC.

This chain links TRBV30 with TRBJ2-1, with D hard to call. This CDR3 comprises 13 residues. Per germline, CDR1 GTSNPN and CDR2 SVGIG (reference sequence). The germline V and J ends were trimmed by 0 bases and 4 bases, with 7 bases remaining between them. The CDR3 region is CAWSVQDYNEQFF. DNA of the CDR3: TGTGCCTGGAGTGTACAAGATTACAATGAGCAGTTCTTC.

This chain links TRBV30 with TRBJ2-7; TRBD1 might be the D (6 bases). Per the germline V gene, CDR1 is GTSNPN and CDR2 is SVGIG (reference sequence). With 3 bases removed from V and 0 bases from J, the gap between germline ends came to 9 bases. The CDR3 consists of 13 residues. The CDR3 nucleotides read TGTGCCTGGAGCCACAGGGACTCCTACGAGCAGTACTTC. The encoded protein is CAWSHRDSYEQYF.

This clone was observed once. The J gene is TRBJ2-2, the V gene TRBV27; the match to TRBD2 covers 10 bases. With 3 bases clipped from V and 6 bases from J, the junction kept 13 bases outside the gene matches. Per the germline V gene, CDR1 is MNHEY and CDR2 is SMNVEV (reference sequence). The CDR3 runs to 18 residues. CDR3 in DNA: TGTGCCAGCAGTTTTCAGGCTAGCGGGAGAAAAGGGGCCGGGGAGCTGTTTTTT. Translating it yields CASSFQASGRKGAGELFF.

V is TRBV4-2 and J is TRBJ2-1; possible D gene TRBD2, 6 bases. V lost 1 base and J lost 3, with 16 bases in between. Germline V CDR1 and CDR2: LGHNA, YNFKEQ. The CDR3 runs to 17 residues. The CDR3 region has the DNA TGTGCCAGCAGCCAAGTAATGGGCGGGGCTGTCTACAATGAGCAGTTCTTC. Amino acids: CASSQVMGGAVYNEQFF.

This chain connects TRBV6-5 to TRBJ1-1; D gene unclear. The CDR3 extends over 16 amino acids. Germline CDR1 reads MNHEY; CDR2 reads SVGAGI. V lost 2 bases to trimming and J lost 4 bases, with 17 bases between them. DNA of the CDR3: TGTGCCAGCAGTTACACTGGAGGAGGGAGAGGCACTGAAGCTTTCTTT. It is translated as CASSYTGGGRGTEAFF.

CDR3 in DNA: TGTGCCAGCACTCAAAACGACAGGGTGGATGGCTACACCTTC. Translated: CASTQNDRVDGYTF. The chain couples TRBV6-5 to TRBJ1-2, with TRBD1 identical over 7 bases. Germline trimming cut 7 bases from V and 6 bases from J; bases unmatched to any gene: 11. This CDR3 contains 14 residues. CDR1 is MNHEY and CDR2 is SVGAGI in the germline V gene.

The V call is TRBV10-3, the J call TRBJ1-5; weak D call: TRBD1 (5 bases). Germline CDR1 ENHRY, CDR2 SYGVKD. Trimming left V 1 base short and J 2 bases short, with 12 bases between. The CDR3 spans 16 residues. The CDR3 DNA reads as TGTGCCATCAGTGAGTGGAGGGGAAGGGGCAATCAGCCCCAGCATTTT. Protein: CAISEWRGRGNQPQHF.

The chain joins TRBV6-1 to TRBJ1-2, with D hard to call. CDR3 length equals 13 residues. Trimming shortened V by 2 bases and J by 8 bases, and 12 bases separated the two germline ends. Germline CDR1 is MNHNS and CDR2 is SASEGT. The CDR3 coding sequence is TGTGCCAGCAGTGAACGGACTCCCCGGGGCTACACCTTC. This translates into CASSERTPRGYTF.

This sequence joins TRBV18 and TRBJ1-2, with 8 bases fitting TRBD1. The CDR3 contains 21 residues. CDR1 is KGHSH, CDR2 LQKENI, per germline. With V trimmed by 0 bases and J by 6 bases, 24 bases remained unmatched. CDR3 residues: CASSPPLFQPDRAPGRDGYTF. Here the CDR3 DNA reads TGTGCCAGCTCACCACCTTTATTCCAGCCGGACAGGGCTCCCGGACGGGATGGCTACACCTTC.

The chain joins TRBV10-3 to TRBJ1-5, with 8 positions matching TRBD1. The germline gives CDR1 ENHRY, CDR2 SYGVKD. Trimming at V came to 6 bases and at J to 0 bases, leaving 7 bases not matched to a gene. This CDR3 has 16 residues. In nucleotides, the CDR3 is TGTGCCATCAGGGCAACAGGGGGGAATAGCAATCAGCCCCAGCATTTT. Its translation: CAIRATGGNSNQPQHF.

The V call is TRBV5-1, the J call TRBJ1-2; the D is unclear. This CDR3 is built from 14 residues. The V end was cut by 2 bases, the J end by 4 bases, with 12 bases between. CDR1 SGHRS and CDR2 YFSETQ come from the germline V gene. The CDR3 DNA reads as TGCGCCAGCAGCTTTGAGGCCAATTCCTATGGCTACACCTTC. Amino acid sequence: CASSFEANSYGYTF.

This clone was counted once. The chain couples TRBV18 to TRBJ2-5; D is ambiguous. The CDR3 sequence is 11 residues long. Germline CDR1 is KGHSH and CDR2 is LQKENI. Trimming left V 5 bases short and J 2 bases short, with 3 bases between. The CDR3 reads CASSYQETQYF. The CDR3, as DNA: TGTGCCAGCTCATATCAAGAGACCCAGTACTTC.

This clone was seen only once. The chain uses TRBV14 and TRBJ2-1, with a possible D match to TRBD1 (7 bases). The V end was cut by 6 bases, the J end by 6 bases, with 18 bases between. Germline-derived CDR1 and CDR2 are SGHDN and FVKESK. The CDR3 is 15 amino acids. DNA of the CDR3: TGTGCCAGCAGTCAGATTCAGGGGGGTGGCAATGAGCAGTTCTTC. This gives the protein CASSQIQGGGNEQFF.

This chain joins TRBV5-1 and TRBJ2-3; TRBD1 aligns across 7 bases. Germline CDR1 SGHRS, CDR2 YFSETQ. V trimming: 6 bases; J trimming: 4 bases; junction bases outside the gene matches: 17. The CDR3 runs to 17 residues. CDR3 protein: CASTLFTGTGVPDTQYF. CDR3 DNA sequence: TGCGCCAGCACCCTTTTTACAGGAACAGGGGTGCCAGATACGCAGTATTTT.

This clone occurred once. The V and J genes are TRBV2 and TRBJ2-1; 7 bases align to TRBD2. In germline, CDR1 is SNHLY, CDR2 FYNNEI. Unmatched junction bases numbered 4, after V lost 8 bases and J lost 3 bases. The CDR3 spans 13 residues. CDR3 in DNA: TGTGCCAGCGGGAGGGAAGACTACAATGAGCAGTTCTTC. Protein product: CASGREDYNEQFF.

Of note for this clone: At one end, the junction sequence differs from germline, possibly due to a read error. The V gene is TRBV4-1, the J gene TRBJ1-3; D gene uncertain. This CDR3 is built from 16 residues. The germline CDR1 and CDR2 sequences are MGHRA and YSYEKL. CDR3 loop: CASSQEGFGDGSTIYF. The CDR3 coding sequence is TGCGCCAGCAGTCAAGAGGGCTTCGGGGATGGTAGCACCATATATTTT.

The chain is built from TRBV19 and TRBJ1-2; TRBD1 matches 8 bases. The V segment lost 5 bases and the J segment 6 bases; nucleotides outside the gene matches: 8. The CDR3 loop spans 14 amino acids. Germline CDR1 is LNHDA and CDR2 is SQIVND (reference sequence). The CDR3 here is CASSFQDRVDGYTF. CDR3 DNA sequence: TGTGCCAGTAGTTTCCAGGACAGGGTCGATGGCTACACCTTC.

A single count supports this clone. J is TRBJ2-4 and V is TRBV5-1; possible D gene TRBD2, 5 bases. V lost 4 bases, J lost 5 bases, and 22 bases lay in between. The CDR3 runs to 17 residues. Germline V lookup: CDR1 SGHRS, CDR2 YFSETQ. DNA for the CDR3: TGCGCCAGCAGCGCCAGGCAGGCCGGAGGAGACCAAAACATTCAGTACTTC. It encodes CASSARQAGGDQNIQYF.

The sample holds one count of this clone. The gene calls are TRBV18 and TRBJ1-2, with 7 bases aligning to TRBD1. Germline V gene sequence: CDR1 KGHSH, CDR2 LQKENI. CDR3 length equals 15 residues. The V gene end was trimmed by 6 bases and the J gene end by 6 bases; junction bases not matched to a gene: 13. The CDR3 spells CASSKISARGDGYTF. The CDR3 nucleotides read TGTGCCAGCTCCAAAATATCCGCCAGGGGGGATGGCTACACCTTC. Supplemented by reference TRBV18 and TRBJ1-2, the full variable domain reads NAGVMQNPRHLVRRRGQEARLRCSPMKGHSHVYWYRQLPEEGLKFMVYLQKENIIDESGMPKERFSAEFPKEGPSILRIQQVVRGDSAAYFCASSKISARGDGYTFGSGTRLTVV.

The V and J genes are TRBV20-1 and TRBJ2-1, with 12 bases lining up with TRBD1. Germline-derived CDR1 and CDR2 are DFQATT and SNEGSKA (reference sequence). CDR3 length: 15 amino acids. With V trimmed by 3 bases and J by 6 bases, 6 bases remained unmatched. This CDR3 is CSASGTGGFSNEQFF. The DNA of the CDR3 is TGCAGTGCTAGTGGGACAGGGGGCTTCAGCAATGAGCAGTTCTTC.

This chain links TRBV30 with TRBJ1-4; D not resolved. The CDR3 is 11 amino acids. With 2 bases removed from V and 8 bases from J, the gap between germline ends came to 6 bases. Germline values: CDR1 GTSNPN, CDR2 SVGIG (reference sequence). CDR3 sequence (DNA): TGTGCCTGGAGTCCAAAAGAAAAACTGTTTTTT. It encodes CAWSPKEKLFF.

The chain couples TRBV6-6 to TRBJ1-3; possible D gene TRBD1, 5 bases. The V gene's germline CDR1 is MNHNY and CDR2 SVGAGI (reference sequence). V was trimmed by 6 bases and J by 4 bases, leaving 16 bases between them. This CDR3 is built from 15 residues. CDR3 sequence: CASSPQGARGNTIYF. The CDR3 DNA sequence: TGTGCCAGCAGCCCTCAAGGGGCGAGAGGAAACACCATATATTTT.